The clone carrying this T cell receptor (beta chain) showed up many times. Its antigen remains unidentified. This sample is part of a study of T cell repertoires in cytomegalovirus infection. The overall study: The study used recently identified HLA-C-restricted and well-studied HLA-B-restricted CMV epitopes. Overall study findings and caveats: Cumulative public TCR beta family frequency identified CMV carriers with the relevant HLA.

TCRdb re-derived calls from the reads in MiXCR, one entry per CDR3 protein. The sample has around 710,000 distinct CDR3 sequences; 25% to 30% are singletons. The sequenced sample was cultured CD8+ T cells from PBMCs, obtained from culture after CMV antigen stimulation. This clonotype was sampled from a human donor in good health (CMV status not recorded). Some clones in this sample may be carry-over from other donors' samples.

The CDR3 DNA is TGTGCCAGCAGTGAATATTTTGGACAGGCGGGCGGCAATGAGCAGTTCTTC. It specifies CASSEYFGQAGGNEQFF. This chain uses TRBV25-1 with TRBJ2-1; 7 bases are shared with TRBD1. Germline trimming cut 0 bases from V and 6 bases from J; bases unmatched to any gene: 11. Per the germline V gene, CDR1 is MGHDK and CDR2 is SYGVNS. The length of the CDR3 is 17 residues.